These T cell receptor beta chains were read from a single sample in a study of blood T cell repertoires in COVID-19. Data came from immunoSEQ multiplex PCR; TCRdb stores just in-frame clones and leaves some out. The table includes about 330,000 clones, 70% to 90% detected once. Sequencing was done on a sample of PBMCs or T cells enriched from blood (not recorded which). The receptors stem from a woman aged 25 to 39 who had recovered from COVID-19. CDR3s include the opening cysteine and the closing phenylalanine or tryptophan. The D gene is left open where the match is weak. The size of a clone is reported for some rows only, either as once, few or many, or as a class for expanded clones.

cdr3_nt	cdr3_aa	j_call	clone_size	d_call	v_call
TGTGCCAGCAGCCCTCGGGACAGGATGAACACTGAAGCTTTCTTT	CASSPRDRMNTEAFF	TRBJ1-1	NA	TRBD1	TRBV27
TGTGCCAGCAGCCCCCTTAACTATGGCTACACCTTC	CASSPLNYGYTF	TRBJ1-2	once	NA	TRBV7-9
TGCGCCAGCAGCCGAGACAGGGGCATCGGGGAGCTGTTTTTT	CASSRDRGIGELFF	TRBJ2-2	NA	TRBD1	TRBV4-1
TGTGCCAACTCGGGACAGGGGATAAATACGCAGTATTTT	CANSGQGINTQYF	TRBJ2-3	NA	TRBD1	TRBV12-3/TRBV12-4
TGTGCCAGTAGCACTGAGCTGGGAAACACCATATATTTT	CASSTELGNTIYF	TRBJ1-3	NA	NA	TRBV6-5
TGCGCCAGCAGCGAGGGCAACACTGAAGCTTTCTTT	CASSEGNTEAFF	TRBJ1-1	NA	NA	TRBV5-1
TGTGCCAGCAGCCCGGACGGGGGTAATTCACCCCTCCACTTT	CASSPDGGNSPLHF	TRBJ1-6	NA	NA	TRBV3-1/TRBV3-2
TGTGCCAGCAGCCCGGGCAGGGGAAGCACTGAAGCTTTCTTT	CASSPGRGSTEAFF	TRBJ1-1	NA	NA	TRBV5-4
TGTGCCAGCAGCCACCATTTGAACAGGGAAGCTTTCTTT	CASSHHLNREAFF	TRBJ1-1	NA	NA	TRBV3-1/TRBV3-2
TGTGCCAGTAGTCCCCTATTGGGGGAGGGACAGCCCCAGCATTTT	CASSPLLGEGQPQHF	TRBJ1-5	NA	NA	TRBV19
TGTGCCAGTAGTGACGACCGGCGGCTGAATGAGCAGTTCTTC	CASSDDRRLNEQFF	TRBJ2-1	once	NA	TRBV19
TGTGCCAGCAGCCATGGGACAGGGGCTTCCGGGCAGTACTTC	CASSHGTGASGQYF	TRBJ2-7	NA	TRBD1	TRBV7-9
TGCGCCAGCAGCTTGGTAACGGGTTCCTACGAGCAGTACTTC	CASSLVTGSYEQYF	TRBJ2-7	NA	NA	TRBV5-1
TGCGCCAGCAGCTTTACGCAGGTGAACAATGAGCAGTTCTTC	CASSFTQVNNEQFF	TRBJ2-1	NA	NA	TRBV5-1
TGCAGCGTCTGGGACACCAATTACTATGGCTACACCTTC	CSVWDTNYYGYTF	TRBJ1-2	few	NA	TRBV29-1
TGTGCCAGTAGTAGGACTGGAGGGGGCGTAGGGATGAACACTGAAGCTTTCTTT	CASSRTGGGVGMNTEAFF	TRBJ1-1	NA	TRBD1	TRBV19
TGTGCCTGGAGTATAGGAGGGGCCAATCAGCCCCAGCATTTT	CAWSIGGANQPQHF	TRBJ1-5	NA	NA	TRBV30
TGTGCCAGCAGCCTCCGGGGTATATATGGCTACACCTTC	CASSLRGIYGYTF	TRBJ1-2	NA	NA	TRBV3-1/TRBV3-2
TGTGCCAGCAGTGAACACGGGTCCGGCTACACCTTC	CASSEHGSGYTF	TRBJ1-2	NA	NA	TRBV2
TGTGCCAGCAGCGCGGACAGCACAATAAGCTACGAGCAGTACTTC	CASSADSTISYEQYF	TRBJ2-7	once	NA	TRBV2
TGTGCCAGCATGCAGGGGGGGAACACTGAAGCTTTCTTT	CASMQGGNTEAFF	TRBJ1-1	NA	TRBD1	TRBV27
TGCGCCAGCAGCTTTTTAGCGGGGAACCAAGAGACCCAGTACTTC	CASSFLAGNQETQYF	TRBJ2-5	NA	TRBD2	TRBV5-1
TGTGCCAGTAGTATCGGACGGGGGAACACTGAAGCTTTCTTT	CASSIGRGNTEAFF	TRBJ1-1	once	NA	TRBV19
TGTGCCTGGAGTGCCGGAGGCGGCTCCTACAATGAGCAGTTCTTC	CAWSAGGGSYNEQFF	TRBJ2-1	NA	NA	TRBV30
TGTGCCAGCAGCCCCGGGACAGGGATCTACAATGAGCAGTTCTTC	CASSPGTGIYNEQFF	TRBJ2-1	NA	TRBD1	TRBV6-5
TGTGCCAGCAGCCAAGTTGGTACAGTATATGGCTACACCTTC	CASSQVGTVYGYTF	TRBJ1-2	NA	NA	TRBV3-1/TRBV3-2
TGTGCCAGCAGTCAGTGGACCGGGGAGCTGTTTTTT	CASSQWTGELFF	TRBJ2-2	many	NA	TRBV6-5
TGTGCCACCCACAGGGAGCAGGAAAAACTGTTTTTT	CATHREQEKLFF	TRBJ1-4	once	NA	TRBV28
TGTGCCAGCAGCCCTAACTGGGTGACAGACAGCAATCAGCCCCAGCATTTT	CASSPNWVTDSNQPQHF	TRBJ1-5	NA	NA	TRBV3-1/TRBV3-2
TGTGCCAGCAGACGGGACAGAGTCACAGATACGCAGTATTTT	CASRRDRVTDTQYF	TRBJ2-3	NA	TRBD1	TRBV5-4
TGTGCCAGCAGCCGAGACAGATTCTCTGGAAACACCATATATTTT	CASSRDRFSGNTIYF	TRBJ1-3	NA	NA	TRBV14